Listed here is a single T cell receptor beta chain. The antigen is not known. The study ran its PCR with 60 Vbeta and 13 Jbeta primers. Data came from immunoSEQ multiplex PCR; TCRdb stores just in-frame clones and leaves some out. This sample has around 90,000 clones, with around nine tenths found just once. This sample is drawn from a study of cytomegalovirus exposure and HLA in healthy donors. Regarding the study as a whole: A later analysis found that most CMV-associated TCR beta chains appeared HLA-restricted. Productive rates of about 90% or about 30% were seen for most TCR beta V segments in an earlier analysis. Exclusion as indistinguishable affected some V segments, including TRBV6-2 and TRBV6-3.

This CDR3 contains 14 residues. Germline CDR1 is LNHDA and CDR2 is SQIVND (reference sequence). Losses at the gene ends were 6 bases for V and 7 bases for J; bases not matched to a gene: 4. This TCR was sampled from a man aged 30 to 45 in good health and CMV-seropositive. V is TRBV19 and J is TRBJ2-1; TRBD1 agrees at 12 bases. The specimen sequenced was PBMCs. The CDR3 spells CASSTGQGANEQFF. CDR3 bases: TGTGCCAGTAGCACGGGACAGGGGGCGAATGAGCAGTTCTTC. The full variable domain, rest sourced from reference TRBV19 and TRBJ2-1, is DGGITQSPKYLFRKEGQNVTLSCEQNLNHDAMYWYRQDPGQGLRLIYYSQIVNDFQKGDIAEGYSVSREKKESFPLTVTSAQKNPTAFYLCASSTGQGANEQFFGPGTRLTVL.